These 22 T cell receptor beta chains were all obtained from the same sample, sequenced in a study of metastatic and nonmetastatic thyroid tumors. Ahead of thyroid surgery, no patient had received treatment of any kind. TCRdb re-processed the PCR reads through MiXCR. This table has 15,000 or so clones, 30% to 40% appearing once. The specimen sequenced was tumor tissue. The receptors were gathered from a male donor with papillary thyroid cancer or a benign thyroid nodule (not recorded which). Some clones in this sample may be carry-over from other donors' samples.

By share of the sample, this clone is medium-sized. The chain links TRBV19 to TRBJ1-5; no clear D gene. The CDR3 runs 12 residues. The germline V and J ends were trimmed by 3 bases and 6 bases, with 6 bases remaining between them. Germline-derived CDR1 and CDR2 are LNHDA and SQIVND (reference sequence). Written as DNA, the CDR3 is TGTGCCAGTAGTATGGGCACTCAGCCCCAGCATTTT. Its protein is CASSMGTQPQHF.

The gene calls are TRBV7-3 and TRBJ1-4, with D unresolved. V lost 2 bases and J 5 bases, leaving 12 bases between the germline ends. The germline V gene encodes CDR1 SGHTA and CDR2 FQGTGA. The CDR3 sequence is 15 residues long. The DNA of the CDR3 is TGTGCCAGCAGCTTACCCGCCGACACAAATGAAAAACTGTTTTTT. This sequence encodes CASSLPADTNEKLFF.

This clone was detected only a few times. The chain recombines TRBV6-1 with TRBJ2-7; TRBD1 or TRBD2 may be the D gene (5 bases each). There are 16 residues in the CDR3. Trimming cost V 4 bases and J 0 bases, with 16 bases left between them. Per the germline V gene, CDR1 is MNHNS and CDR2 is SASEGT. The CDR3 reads CASSAVGTSVSYEQYF. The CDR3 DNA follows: TGTGCCAGCAGTGCTGTCGGGACCTCTGTCTCCTACGAGCAGTACTTC.

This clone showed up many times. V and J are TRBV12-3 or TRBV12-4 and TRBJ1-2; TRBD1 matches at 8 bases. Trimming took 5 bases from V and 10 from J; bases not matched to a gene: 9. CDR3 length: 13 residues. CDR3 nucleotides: TGTGCCAGCAGTCACCCGGGACAGGCCGCCTACACCTTC. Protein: CASSHPGQAAYTF.

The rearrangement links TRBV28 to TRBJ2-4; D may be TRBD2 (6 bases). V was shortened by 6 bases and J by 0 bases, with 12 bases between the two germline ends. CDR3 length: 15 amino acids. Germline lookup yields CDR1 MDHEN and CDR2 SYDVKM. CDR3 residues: CASRSRDLAKNIQYF. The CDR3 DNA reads TGTGCCAGCAGAAGCCGGGACTTAGCCAAAAACATTCAGTACTTC.

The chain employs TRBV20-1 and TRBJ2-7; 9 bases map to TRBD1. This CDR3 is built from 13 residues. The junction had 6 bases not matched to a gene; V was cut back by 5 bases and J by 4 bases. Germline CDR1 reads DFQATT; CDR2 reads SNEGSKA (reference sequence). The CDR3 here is CSACGQGQYEQYF. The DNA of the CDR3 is TGCAGTGCTTGCGGACAGGGGCAGTACGAGCAGTACTTC.

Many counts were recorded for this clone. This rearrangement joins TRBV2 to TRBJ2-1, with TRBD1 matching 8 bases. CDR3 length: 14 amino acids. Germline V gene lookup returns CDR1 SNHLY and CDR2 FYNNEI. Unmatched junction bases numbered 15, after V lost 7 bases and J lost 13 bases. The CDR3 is CASTAPRQGPTQFF. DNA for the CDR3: TGTGCCAGCACAGCGCCAAGACAGGGGCCGACCCAGTTCTTC.

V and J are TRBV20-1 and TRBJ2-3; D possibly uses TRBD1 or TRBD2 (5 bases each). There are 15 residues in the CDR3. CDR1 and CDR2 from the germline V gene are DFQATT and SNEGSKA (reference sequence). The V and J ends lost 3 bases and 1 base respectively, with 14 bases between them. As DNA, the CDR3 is TGCAGTGCTAGTGGGGCGAGGGTGGGCACAGATACGCAGTATTTT. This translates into CSASGARVGTDTQYF.

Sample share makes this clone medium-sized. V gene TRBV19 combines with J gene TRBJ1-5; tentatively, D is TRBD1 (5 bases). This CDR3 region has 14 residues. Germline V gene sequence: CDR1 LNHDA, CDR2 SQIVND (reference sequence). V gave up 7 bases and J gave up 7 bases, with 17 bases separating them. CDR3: CASTDQGGEQPQHF. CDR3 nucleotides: TGTGCCAGTACCGATCAGGGTGGGGAACAGCCCCAGCATTTT.

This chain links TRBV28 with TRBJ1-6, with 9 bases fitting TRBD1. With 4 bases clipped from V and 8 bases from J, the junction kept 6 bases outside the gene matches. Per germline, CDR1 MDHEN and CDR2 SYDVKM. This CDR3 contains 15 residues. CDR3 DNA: TGTGCCAGCAGTTCAAGACAGGGGGTATATTCACCCCTCCACTTT. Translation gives CASSSRQGVYSPLHF.

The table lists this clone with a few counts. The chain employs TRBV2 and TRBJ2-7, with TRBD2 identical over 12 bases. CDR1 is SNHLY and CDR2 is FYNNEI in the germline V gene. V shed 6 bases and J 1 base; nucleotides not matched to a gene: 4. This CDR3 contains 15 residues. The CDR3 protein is CASRVTSGSSYEQYF. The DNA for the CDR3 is TGTGCCAGCAGGGTGACTAGCGGGAGTTCCTACGAGCAGTACTTC. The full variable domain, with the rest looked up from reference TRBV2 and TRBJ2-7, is EPEVTQTPSHQVTQMGQEVILRCVPISNHLYFYWYRQILGQKVEFLVSFYNNEISEKSEIFDDQFSVERPDGSNFTLKIRSTKLEDSAMYFCASRVTSGSSYEQYFGPGTRLTVT.

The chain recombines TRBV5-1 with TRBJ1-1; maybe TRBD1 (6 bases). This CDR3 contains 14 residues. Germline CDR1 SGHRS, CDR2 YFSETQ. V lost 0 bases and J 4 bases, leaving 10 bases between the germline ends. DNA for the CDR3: TGCGCCAGCAGCTTGGCCAGGGGAGCCACTGAAGCTTTCTTT. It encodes CASSLARGATEAFF.

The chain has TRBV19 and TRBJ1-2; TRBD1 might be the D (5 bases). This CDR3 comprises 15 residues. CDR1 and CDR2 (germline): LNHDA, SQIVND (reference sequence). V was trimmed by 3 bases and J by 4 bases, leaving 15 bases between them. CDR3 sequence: CASSITGDRGYGYTF. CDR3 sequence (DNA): TGTGCCAGTAGTATCACGGGGGATCGAGGCTATGGCTACACCTTC.

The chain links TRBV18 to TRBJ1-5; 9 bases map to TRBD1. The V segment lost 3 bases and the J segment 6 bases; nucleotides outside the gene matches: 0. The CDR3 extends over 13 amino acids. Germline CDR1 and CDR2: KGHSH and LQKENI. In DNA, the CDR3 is TGTGCCAGCTCACCGGACAGGGGTCAGCCCCAGCATTTT. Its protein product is CASSPDRGQPQHF.

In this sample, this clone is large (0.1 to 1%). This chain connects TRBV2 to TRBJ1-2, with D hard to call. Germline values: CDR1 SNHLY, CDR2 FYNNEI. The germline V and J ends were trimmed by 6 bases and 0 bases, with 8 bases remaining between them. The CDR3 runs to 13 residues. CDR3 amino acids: CASRGLSNYGYTF. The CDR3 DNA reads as TGTGCCAGCAGAGGTCTGTCTAACTATGGCTACACCTTC. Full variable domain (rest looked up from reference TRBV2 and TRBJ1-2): EPEVTQTPSHQVTQMGQEVILRCVPISNHLYFYWYRQILGQKVEFLVSFYNNEISEKSEIFDDQFSVERPDGSNFTLKIRSTKLEDSAMYFCASRGLSNYGYTFGSGTRLTVV.

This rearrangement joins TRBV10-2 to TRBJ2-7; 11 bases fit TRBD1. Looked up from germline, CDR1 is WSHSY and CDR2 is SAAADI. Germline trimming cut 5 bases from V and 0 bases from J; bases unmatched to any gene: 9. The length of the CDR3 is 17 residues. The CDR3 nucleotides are TGCGCCAGCAGTCCGGGACAGGGGGTGTCGGGCTCCTACGAGCAGTACGTC. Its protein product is CASSPGQGVSGSYEQYV.

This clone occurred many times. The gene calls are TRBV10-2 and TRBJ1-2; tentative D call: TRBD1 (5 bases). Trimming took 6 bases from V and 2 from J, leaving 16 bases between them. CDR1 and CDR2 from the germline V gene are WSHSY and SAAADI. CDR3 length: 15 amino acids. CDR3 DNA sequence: TGCGCCAGCAGCACGAGGCCAGGGAGGAACTATGGCTACACCTTC. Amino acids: CASSTRPGRNYGYTF.

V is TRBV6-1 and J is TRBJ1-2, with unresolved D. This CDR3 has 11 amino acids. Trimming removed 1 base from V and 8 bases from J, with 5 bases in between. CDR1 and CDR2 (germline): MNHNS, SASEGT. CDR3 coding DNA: TGTGCCAGCAGTGAAGGGGGAGGCTACACCTTC. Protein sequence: CASSEGGGYTF.

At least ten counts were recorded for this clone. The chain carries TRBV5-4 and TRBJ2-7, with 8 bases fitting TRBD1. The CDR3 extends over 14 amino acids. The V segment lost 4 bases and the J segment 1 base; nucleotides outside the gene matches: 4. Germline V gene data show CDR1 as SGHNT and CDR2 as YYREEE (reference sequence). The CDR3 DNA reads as TGTGCCAGCAGCCCAGGGGGCGCGTCCTACGAGCAGTACTTC. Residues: CASSPGGASYEQYF.

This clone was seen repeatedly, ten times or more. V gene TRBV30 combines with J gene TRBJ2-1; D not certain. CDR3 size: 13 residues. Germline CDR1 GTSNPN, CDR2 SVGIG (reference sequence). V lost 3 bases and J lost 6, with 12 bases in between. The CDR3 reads CAWSRLGGNEQFF. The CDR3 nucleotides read TGTGCCTGGAGCCGCCTGGGTGGCAATGAGCAGTTCTTC.

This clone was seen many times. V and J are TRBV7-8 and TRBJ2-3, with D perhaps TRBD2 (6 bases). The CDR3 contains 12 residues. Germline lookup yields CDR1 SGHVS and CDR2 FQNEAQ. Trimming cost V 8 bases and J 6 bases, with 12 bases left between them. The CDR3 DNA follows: TGTGCCAGCCAGAGGAGGGCGGATACGCAGTATTTT. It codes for CASQRRADTQYF.

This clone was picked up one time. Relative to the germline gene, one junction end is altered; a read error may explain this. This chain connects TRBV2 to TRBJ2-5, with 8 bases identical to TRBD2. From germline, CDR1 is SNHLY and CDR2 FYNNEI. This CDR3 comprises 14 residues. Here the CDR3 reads CASKAGGAGETKYF. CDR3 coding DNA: TGTGCCAGCAAGGCCGGGGGGGCCGGTGAGACCAAGTACTTC.